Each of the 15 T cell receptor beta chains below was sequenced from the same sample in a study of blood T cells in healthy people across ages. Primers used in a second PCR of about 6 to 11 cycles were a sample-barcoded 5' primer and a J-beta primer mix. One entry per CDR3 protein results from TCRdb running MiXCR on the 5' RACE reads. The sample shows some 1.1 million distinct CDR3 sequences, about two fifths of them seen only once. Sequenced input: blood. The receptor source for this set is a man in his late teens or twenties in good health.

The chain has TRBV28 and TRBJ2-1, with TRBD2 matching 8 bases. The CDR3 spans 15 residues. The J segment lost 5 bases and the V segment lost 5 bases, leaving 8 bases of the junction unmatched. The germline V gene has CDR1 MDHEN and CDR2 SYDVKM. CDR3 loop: CASSGRTSWNNEQFF. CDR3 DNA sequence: TGTGCCAGCAGTGGGAGGACTAGCTGGAACAATGAGCAGTTCTTC.

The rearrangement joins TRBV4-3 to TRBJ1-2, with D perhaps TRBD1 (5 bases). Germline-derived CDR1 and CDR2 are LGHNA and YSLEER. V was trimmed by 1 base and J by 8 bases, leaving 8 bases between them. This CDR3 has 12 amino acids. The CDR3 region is CASSQGDRGYTF. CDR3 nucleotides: TGCGCCAGCAGCCAAGGAGACAGAGGCTACACCTTC.

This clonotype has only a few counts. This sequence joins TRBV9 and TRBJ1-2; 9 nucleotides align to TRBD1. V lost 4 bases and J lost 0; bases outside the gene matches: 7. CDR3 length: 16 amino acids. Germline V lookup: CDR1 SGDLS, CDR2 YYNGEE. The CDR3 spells CASSQSGTGSNYGYTF. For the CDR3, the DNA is TGTGCCAGCAGCCAATCCGGGACAGGGTCTAACTATGGCTACACCTTC.

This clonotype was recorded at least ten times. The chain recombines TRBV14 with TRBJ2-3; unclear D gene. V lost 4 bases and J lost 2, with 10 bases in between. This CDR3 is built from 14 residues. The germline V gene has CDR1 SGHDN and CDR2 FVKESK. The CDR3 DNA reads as TGTGCCAGCAGCCCCGGACCCGTCACAGATACGCAGTATTTT. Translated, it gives CASSPGPVTDTQYF.

The CDR3: CSAKPPGGRSYNSPLHF. For the CDR3, the DNA is TGCAGTGCTAAACCTCCAGGGGGACGCTCCTATAATTCACCCCTCCACTTT. The chain couples TRBV20-1 to TRBJ1-6; TRBD1 agrees at 7 bases. The CDR3 runs 17 residues. Germline V gene data show CDR1 as DFQATT and CDR2 as SNEGSKA (reference sequence). V lost 4 bases, J lost 0 bases, and 9 bases stayed unmatched.

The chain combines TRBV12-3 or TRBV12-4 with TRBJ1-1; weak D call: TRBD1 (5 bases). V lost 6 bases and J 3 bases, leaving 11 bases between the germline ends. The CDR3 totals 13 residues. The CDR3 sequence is CASRSQADTEAFF. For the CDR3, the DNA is TGTGCCAGCAGGTCACAGGCTGACACTGAAGCTTTCTTT.

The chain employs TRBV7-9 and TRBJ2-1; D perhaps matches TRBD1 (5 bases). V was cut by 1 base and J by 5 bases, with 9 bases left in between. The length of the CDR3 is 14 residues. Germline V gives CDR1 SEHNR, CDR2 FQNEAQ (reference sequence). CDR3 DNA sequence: TGTGCCAGCAGCTTAGACACGACAGACAATGAGCAGTTCTTC. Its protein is CASSLDTTDNEQFF.

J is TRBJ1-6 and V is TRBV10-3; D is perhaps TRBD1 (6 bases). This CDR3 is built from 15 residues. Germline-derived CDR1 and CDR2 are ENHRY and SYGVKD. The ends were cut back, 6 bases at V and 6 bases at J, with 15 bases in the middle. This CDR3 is CAIREGDFFNSPLHF. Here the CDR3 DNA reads TGTGCCATCAGAGAGGGGGACTTTTTTAATTCACCCCTCCACTTT.

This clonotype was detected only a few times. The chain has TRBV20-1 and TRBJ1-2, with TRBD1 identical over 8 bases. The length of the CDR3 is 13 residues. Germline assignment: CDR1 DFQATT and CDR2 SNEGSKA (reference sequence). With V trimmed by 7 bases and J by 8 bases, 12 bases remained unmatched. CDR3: CSGYITGGLGYTF. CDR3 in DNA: TGCAGTGGATATATAACAGGGGGGCTAGGCTACACCTTC.

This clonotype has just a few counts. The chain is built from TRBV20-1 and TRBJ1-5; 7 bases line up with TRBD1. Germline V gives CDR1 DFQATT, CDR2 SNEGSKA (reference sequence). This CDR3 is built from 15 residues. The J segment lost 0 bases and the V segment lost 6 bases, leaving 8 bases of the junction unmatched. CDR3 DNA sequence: TGCAGTGCAGGGACAGAACTTCATAGCAATCAGCCCCAGCATTTT. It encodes CSAGTELHSNQPQHF.

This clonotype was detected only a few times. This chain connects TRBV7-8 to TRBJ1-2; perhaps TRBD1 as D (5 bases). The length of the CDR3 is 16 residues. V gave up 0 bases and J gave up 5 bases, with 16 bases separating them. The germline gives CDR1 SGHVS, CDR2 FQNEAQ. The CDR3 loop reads CASSLASWGPAYGYTF. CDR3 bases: TGTGCCAGCAGCTTAGCGTCATGGGGACCCGCATATGGCTACACCTTC. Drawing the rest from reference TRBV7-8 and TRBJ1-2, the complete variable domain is GAGVSQSPRYKVAKRGQDVALRCDPISGHVSLFWYQQALGQGPEFLTYFQNEAQLDKSGLPSDRFFAERPEGSVSTLKIQRTQQEDSAVYLCASSLASWGPAYGYTFGSGTRLTVV.

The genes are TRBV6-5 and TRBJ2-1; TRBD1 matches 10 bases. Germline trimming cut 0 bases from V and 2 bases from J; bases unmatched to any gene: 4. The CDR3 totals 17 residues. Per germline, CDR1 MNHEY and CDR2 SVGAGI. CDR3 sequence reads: CASSYSSGTGAYNEQFF. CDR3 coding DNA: TGTGCCAGCAGTTACTCGAGTGGGACAGGGGCCTACAATGAGCAGTTCTTC.

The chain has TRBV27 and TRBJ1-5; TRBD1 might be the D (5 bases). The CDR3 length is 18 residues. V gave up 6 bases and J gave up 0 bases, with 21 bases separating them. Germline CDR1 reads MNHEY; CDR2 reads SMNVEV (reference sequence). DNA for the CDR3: TGTGCCAGCAGAGCGCGGGTGTCCGGGGGGGTTAGCAATCAGCCCCAGCATTTT. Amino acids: CASRARVSGGVSNQPQHF.

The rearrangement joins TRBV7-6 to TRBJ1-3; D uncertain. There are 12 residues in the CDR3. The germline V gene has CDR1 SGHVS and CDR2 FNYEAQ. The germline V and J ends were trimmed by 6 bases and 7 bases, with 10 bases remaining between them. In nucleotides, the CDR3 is TGTGCCAGCAGTCATAACGCCAACACCATATATTTT. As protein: CASSHNANTIYF.

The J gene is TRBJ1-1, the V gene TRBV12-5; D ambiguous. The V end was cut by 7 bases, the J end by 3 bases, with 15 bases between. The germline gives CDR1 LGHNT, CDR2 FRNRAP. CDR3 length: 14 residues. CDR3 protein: CASAPPPRHTEAFF. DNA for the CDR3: TGTGCTAGTGCTCCCCCCCCCCGGCACACTGAAGCTTTCTTT.